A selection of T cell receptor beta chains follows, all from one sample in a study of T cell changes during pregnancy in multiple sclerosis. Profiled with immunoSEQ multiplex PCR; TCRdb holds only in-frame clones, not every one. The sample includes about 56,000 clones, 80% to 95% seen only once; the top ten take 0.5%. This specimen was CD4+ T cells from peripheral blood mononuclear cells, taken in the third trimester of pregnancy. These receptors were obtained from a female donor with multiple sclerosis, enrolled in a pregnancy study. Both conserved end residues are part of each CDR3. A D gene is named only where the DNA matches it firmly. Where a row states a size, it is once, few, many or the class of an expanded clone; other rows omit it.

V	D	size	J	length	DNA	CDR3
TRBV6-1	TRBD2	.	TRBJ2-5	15	TGTGCCAGCAGTACCAGGGAGGGGACGTGGGAGACCCAGTACTTC	CASSTREGTWETQYF
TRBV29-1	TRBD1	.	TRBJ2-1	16	TGCAGCGTACGCCCTATGGACAGGGGAGGTTACAATGAGCAGTTCTTC	CSVRPMDRGGYNEQFF
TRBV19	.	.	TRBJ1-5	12	TGTGCCAGTAGGGCTCCTAATCAGCCCCAGCATTTT	CASRAPNQPQHF
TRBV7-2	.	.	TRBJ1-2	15	TGTGCCAGCAGCTTAACCACACTAGGTGACTATGGCTACACCTTC	CASSLTTLGDYGYTF
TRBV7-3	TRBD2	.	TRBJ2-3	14	TGTGCCAGCAGCTCTGCGGGGGGGGGAGATACGCAGTATTTT	CASSSAGGGDTQYF
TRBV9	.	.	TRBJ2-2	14	TGTGCCAGCAGCCCCCGGACAGACCCCGGGGAGCTGTTTTTT	CASSPRTDPGELFF
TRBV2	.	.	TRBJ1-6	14	TGTGCCAGCAGATATATGAGGGATAATTCACCCCTCCACTTT	CASRYMRDNSPLHF
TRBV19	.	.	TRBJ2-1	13	TGTGCCAGTAGTATATCACGGTCCAATGAGCAGTTCTTC	CASSISRSNEQFF
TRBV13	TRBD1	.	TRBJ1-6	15	TGTGCCAGCACGTTCCGGGACAGGGAGTTATCACCCCTCCACTTT	CASTFRDRELSPLHF
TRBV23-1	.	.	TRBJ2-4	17	TGCGCCAGCAGTCACTCCCGGGGGATCTTAGCCAAAAACATTCAGTACTTC	CASSHSRGILAKNIQYF
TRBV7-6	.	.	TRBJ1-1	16	TGTGCCAGCAGCTTAGTGGGTGCGGGAATGAACACTGAAGCTTTCTTT	CASSLVGAGMNTEAFF
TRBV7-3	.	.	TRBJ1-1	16	TGTGCCAGCAGCTTATTTGCGGCAGGGACTTACACTGAAGCTTTCTTT	CASSLFAAGTYTEAFF
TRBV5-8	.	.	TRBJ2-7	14	TGTGCCAGCAGCGGACCGGACAGCTCCTACGAGCAGTACTTC	CASSGPDSSYEQYF
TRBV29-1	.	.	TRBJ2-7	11	TGCAGCGTCGGCGGAGGCTACGAGCAGTACTTC	CSVGGGYEQYF
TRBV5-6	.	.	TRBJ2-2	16	TGTGCCAGCAGCTACCGCTCCGGGACAACCACCGGGGAGCTGTTTTTT	CASSYRSGTTTGELFF
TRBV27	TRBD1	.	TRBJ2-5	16	TGTGCCAGCAGTCCTCTTCGGGACAGGGGGCGGGAGACCCAGTACTTC	CASSPLRDRGRETQYF
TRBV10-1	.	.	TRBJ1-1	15	TGCGCCAGCAGTGAGTCGTCACAGGGAACTACTGAAGCTTTCTTT	CASSESSQGTTEAFF
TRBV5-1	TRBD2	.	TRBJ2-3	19	TGCGCCAGCAGCTCAGGACTAGCGGGGGGGCAGCCTAGCACAGATACGCAGTATTTT	CASSSGLAGGQPSTDTQYF
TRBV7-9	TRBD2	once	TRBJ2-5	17	TGTGCCAGCAGCTCAGGGGATACTAGCGGGGGGCGTGAGACCCAGTACTTC	CASSSGDTSGGRETQYF
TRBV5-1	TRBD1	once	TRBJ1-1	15	TGCGCCAGCAGCTTGTCTGCCGCAGGGGGGACTGAAGCTTTCTTT	CASSLSAAGGTEAFF
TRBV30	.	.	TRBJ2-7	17	TGTGCCTGGAGTGTCTCGGTGATGTACAGGAGTACTTGGGAGCAGTACTTC	CAWSVSVMYRSTWEQYF
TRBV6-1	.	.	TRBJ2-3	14	TGTGCCAGCAGTGACTCCGAGCGAGGAGATACGCAGTATTTT	CASSDSERGDTQYF
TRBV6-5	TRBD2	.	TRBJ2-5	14	TGTGCCAGCACCTTAAATAGCGGGTCACGGACCCAGTACTTC	CASTLNSGSRTQYF
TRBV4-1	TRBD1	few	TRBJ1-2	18	TGCGCCAGCAGCCAACTCTTACGGGACAGGGCCCCTGGAAGGGGCTACACCTTC	CASSQLLRDRAPGRGYTF
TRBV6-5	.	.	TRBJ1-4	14	TGTGCCAGCAGTTCACAGGGTCTTAATGAAAAACTGTTTTTT	CASSSQGLNEKLFF
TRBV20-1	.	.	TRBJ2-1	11	TGCAGTGCTAGCCGCTCGGGTGAGCAGTTCTTC	CSASRSGEQFF
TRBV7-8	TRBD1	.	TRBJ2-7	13	TGTGCCAGCAGCCCCGGACAGGGCCACGAGCAGTACTTC	CASSPGQGHEQYF
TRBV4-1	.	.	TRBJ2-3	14	TGCGCCAGCAGCCAACCGACAGTGCCAGATACGCAGTATTTT	CASSQPTVPDTQYF
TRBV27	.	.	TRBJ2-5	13	TGTGCCAGCAGTTTCGGGGGAAAAGAGACCCAGTACTTC	CASSFGGKETQYF
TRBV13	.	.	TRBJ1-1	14	TGTGCCAGCAGCTTAGGAGCCCTGAAGATGCGGGCTTTCTTT	CASSLGALKMRAFF
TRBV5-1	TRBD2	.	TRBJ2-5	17	TGCGCCAGCAGCCCGGTGGTAGCGGGGTCCTCCCAAGAGACCCAGTACTTC	CASSPVVAGSSQETQYF
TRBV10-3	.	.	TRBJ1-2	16	TGTGCCATCAGTGACACCTCCTGGGGGGGCAGCTATGGCTACACCTTC	CAISDTSWGGSYGYTF
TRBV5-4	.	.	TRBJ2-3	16	TGTGCCAGCAGCCTTAGGCGGAACCTCTGGACAGATACGCAGTATTTT	CASSLRRNLWTDTQYF
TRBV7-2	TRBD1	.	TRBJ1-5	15	TGTGCCAGCAGCTTAGGAGGGGGCCTCAATCAGCCCCAGCATTTT	CASSLGGGLNQPQHF
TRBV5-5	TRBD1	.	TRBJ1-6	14	TGTGCCAGCAGCCAGACAGGGGGCAACTCACCCCTCCACTTT	CASSQTGGNSPLHF
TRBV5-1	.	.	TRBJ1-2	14	TGCGCCAGCAGCTTGGGGCAGTCTAACTATGGCTACACCTTC	CASSLGQSNYGYTF
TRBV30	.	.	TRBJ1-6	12	TGTGCCTGGACAGGGAAAGGCTCACCCCTCCACTTT	CAWTGKGSPLHF